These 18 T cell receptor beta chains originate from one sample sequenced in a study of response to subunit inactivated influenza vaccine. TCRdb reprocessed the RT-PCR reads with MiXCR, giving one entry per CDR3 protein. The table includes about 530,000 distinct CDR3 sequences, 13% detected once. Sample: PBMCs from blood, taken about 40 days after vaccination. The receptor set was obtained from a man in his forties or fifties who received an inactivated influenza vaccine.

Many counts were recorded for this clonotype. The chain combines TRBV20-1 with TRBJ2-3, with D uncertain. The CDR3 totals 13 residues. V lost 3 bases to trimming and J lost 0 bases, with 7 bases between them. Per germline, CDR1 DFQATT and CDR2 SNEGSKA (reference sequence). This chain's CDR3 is CSARSFSTDTQYF. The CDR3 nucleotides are TGCAGTGCTAGGTCGTTTAGCACAGATACGCAGTATTTT.

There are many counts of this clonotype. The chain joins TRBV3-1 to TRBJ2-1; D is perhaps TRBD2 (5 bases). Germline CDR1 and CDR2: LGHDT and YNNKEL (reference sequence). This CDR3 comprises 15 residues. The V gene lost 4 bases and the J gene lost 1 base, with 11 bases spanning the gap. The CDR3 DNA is TGTGCCAGCAGCCTCAGCGGTACATCCTACAATGAGCAGTTCTTC. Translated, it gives CASSLSGTSYNEQFF.

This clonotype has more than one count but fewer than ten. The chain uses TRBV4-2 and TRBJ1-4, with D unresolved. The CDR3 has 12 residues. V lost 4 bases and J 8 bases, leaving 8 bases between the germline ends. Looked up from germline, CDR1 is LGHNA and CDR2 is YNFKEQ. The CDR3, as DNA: TGTGCCAGCAGCCCGACTCCAGAAAAACTGTTTTTT. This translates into CASSPTPEKLFF.

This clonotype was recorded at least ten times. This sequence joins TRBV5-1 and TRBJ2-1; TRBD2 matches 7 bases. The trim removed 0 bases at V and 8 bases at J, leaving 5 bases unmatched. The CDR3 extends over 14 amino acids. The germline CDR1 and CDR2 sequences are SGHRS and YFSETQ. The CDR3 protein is CASSLALGRDEQFF. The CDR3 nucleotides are TGCGCCAGCAGCTTGGCCTTAGGGAGGGATGAGCAGTTCTTC.

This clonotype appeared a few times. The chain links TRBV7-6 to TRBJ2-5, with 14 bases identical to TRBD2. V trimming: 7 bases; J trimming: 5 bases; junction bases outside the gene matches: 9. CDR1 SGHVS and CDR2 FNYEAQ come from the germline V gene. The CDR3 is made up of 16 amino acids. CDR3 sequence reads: CASNLGLAGERETQYF. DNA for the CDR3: TGTGCCAGCAACCTGGGACTAGCGGGGGAGAGGGAGACCCAGTACTTC.

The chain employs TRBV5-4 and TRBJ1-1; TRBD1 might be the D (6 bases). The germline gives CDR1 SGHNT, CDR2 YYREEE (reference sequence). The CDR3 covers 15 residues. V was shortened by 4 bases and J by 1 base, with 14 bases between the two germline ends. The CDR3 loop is CASSIQGLPNTEAFF. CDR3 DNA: TGTGCCAGCAGCATCCAGGGGCTTCCGAACACTGAAGCTTTCTTT.

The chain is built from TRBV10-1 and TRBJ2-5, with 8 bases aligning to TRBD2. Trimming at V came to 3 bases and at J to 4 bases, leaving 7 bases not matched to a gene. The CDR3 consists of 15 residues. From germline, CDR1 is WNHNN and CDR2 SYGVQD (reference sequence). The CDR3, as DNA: TGCGCCAGCAGTGAAGATCGGGGGGGCCGAGAGACCCAGTACTTC. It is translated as CASSEDRGGRETQYF.

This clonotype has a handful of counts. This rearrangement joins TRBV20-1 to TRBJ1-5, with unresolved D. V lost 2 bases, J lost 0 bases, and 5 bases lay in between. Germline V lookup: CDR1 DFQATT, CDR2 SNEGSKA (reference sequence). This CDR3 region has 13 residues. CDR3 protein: CSARQPSNQPQHF. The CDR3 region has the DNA TGCAGTGCTAGACAGCCTAGCAATCAGCCCCAGCATTTT.

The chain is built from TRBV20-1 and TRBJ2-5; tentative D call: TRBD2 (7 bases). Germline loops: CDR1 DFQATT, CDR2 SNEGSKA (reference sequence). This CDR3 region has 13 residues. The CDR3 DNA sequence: TGCAGCCTGCATTCGGGGGGCCGAGAGACCCAGTACTTC. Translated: CSLHSGGRETQYF.

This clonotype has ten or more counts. In DNA form, the CDR3 reads TGTGCCACCAGCAGAGTTGGGGGGTTCACCTACAATGAGCAGTTCTTC. Amino acid sequence: CATSRVGGFTYNEQFF. The gene calls are TRBV15 and TRBJ2-1, with D tentatively TRBD2 (6 bases). The CDR3 spans 16 residues. Germline V lookup: CDR1 LNHNV, CDR2 YYDKDF (reference sequence). Trimming removed 1 base at V and 2 bases at J, with 12 bases between. The complete variable domain, with remaining parts taken from reference TRBV15 and TRBJ2-1, reads DAMVIQNPRYQVTQFGKPVTLSCSQTLNHNVMYWYQQKSSQAPKLLFHYYDKDFNNEADTPDNFQSRRPNTSFCFLDIRSPGLGDTAMYLCATSRVGGFTYNEQFFGPGTRLTVL.

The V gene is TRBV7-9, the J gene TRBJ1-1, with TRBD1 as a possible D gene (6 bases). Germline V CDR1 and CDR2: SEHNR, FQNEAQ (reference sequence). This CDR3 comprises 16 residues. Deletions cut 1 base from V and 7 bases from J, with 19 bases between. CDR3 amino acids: CASSLGEFGTRDEAFF. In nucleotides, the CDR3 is TGTGCCAGCAGCTTAGGTGAGTTCGGGACAAGAGATGAAGCTTTCTTT.

The CDR3 DNA reads TGTGCCAGCAGTAGGGGGGACCAAGATACGCAGTATTTT. This codes for CASSRGDQDTQYF. The chain joins TRBV28 to TRBJ2-3; either TRBD1 or TRBD2 may supply D (6 bases each). Per germline, CDR1 MDHEN and CDR2 SYDVKM. V was trimmed by 5 bases and J by 5 bases, leaving 11 bases between them. This CDR3 region has 13 residues.

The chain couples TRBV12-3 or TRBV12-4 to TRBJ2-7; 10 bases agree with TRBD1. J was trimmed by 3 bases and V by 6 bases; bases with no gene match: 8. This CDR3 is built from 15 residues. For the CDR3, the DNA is TGTGCCAGCAGCACTGCCGGGACAGGGGTCTACGAGCAGTACTTC. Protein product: CASSTAGTGVYEQYF.

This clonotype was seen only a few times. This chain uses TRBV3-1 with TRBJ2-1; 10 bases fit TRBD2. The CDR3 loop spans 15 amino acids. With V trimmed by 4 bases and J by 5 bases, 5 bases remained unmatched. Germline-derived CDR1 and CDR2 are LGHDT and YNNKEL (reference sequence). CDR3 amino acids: CASSLGTSAHNEQFF. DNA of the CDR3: TGTGCCAGCAGCCTGGGGACTAGCGCCCACAATGAGCAGTTCTTC.

The CDR3 sequence: CASSPGVGGRENNEQFF. The CDR3 nucleotides read TGTGCCAGCAGCCCTGGCGTCGGCGGGAGGGAAAACAATGAGCAGTTCTTC. V is TRBV7-9 and J is TRBJ2-1, with 9 bases aligning to TRBD2. Per the germline V gene, CDR1 is SEHNR and CDR2 is FQNEAQ (reference sequence). V was pared by 5 bases and J by 5 bases, with 13 bases of the junction left unmatched. The CDR3 extends over 17 amino acids.

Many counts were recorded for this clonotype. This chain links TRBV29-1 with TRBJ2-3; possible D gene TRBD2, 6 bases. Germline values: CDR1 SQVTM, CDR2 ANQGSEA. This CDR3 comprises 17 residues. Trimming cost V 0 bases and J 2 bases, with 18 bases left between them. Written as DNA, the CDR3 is TGCAGCGTTGAAGATCGGTTTACCGGGACTCACACAGATACGCAGTATTTT. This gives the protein CSVEDRFTGTHTDTQYF.

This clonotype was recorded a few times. The CDR3 region has the DNA TGTGCCAGCAGTTTACCGGGACAGACCTACGAGCAGTACTTC. Translating it yields CASSLPGQTYEQYF. The chain joins TRBV28 to TRBJ2-7; 7 nucleotides match TRBD1. CDR3 length: 14 residues. The junction had 3 bases not matched to a gene; V was cut back by 2 bases and J by 2 bases. Germline V CDR1 and CDR2: MDHEN, SYDVKM. Full variable domain (outside the CDR3, taken from reference TRBV28 and TRBJ2-7): DVKVTQSSRYLVKRTGEKVFLECVQDMDHENMFWYRQDPGLGLRLIYFSYDVKMKEKGDIPEGYSVSREKKERFSLILESASTNQTSMYLCASSLPGQTYEQYFGPGTRLTVT.

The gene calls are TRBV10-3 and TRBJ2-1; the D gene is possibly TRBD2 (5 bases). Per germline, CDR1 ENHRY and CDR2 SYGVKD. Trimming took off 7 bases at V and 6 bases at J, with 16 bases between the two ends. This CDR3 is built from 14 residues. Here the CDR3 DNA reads TGTGCCATCATAGCTAGCAGCGAGATCAATGAGCAGTTCTTC. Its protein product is CAIIASSEINEQFF.